The 21 T cell receptor beta chains listed next were all sequenced from one sample in a study of T-cell reconstitution after alpha-beta-depleted transplantation in children. Unique molecular identifiers tagged the TCRbeta library. TCRdb used MiXCR to reprocess the PCR reads, holding one entry per CDR3 protein. The table has 450,000 to 700,000 distinct CDR3 sequences, more than 20% seen once; the top ten hold around 36%. The sequencing here drew on PBMCs, taken before TCRalphabeta/CD19-depleted stem cell transplant. The receptors derive from a boy in the first two years of life with Wiskott-Aldrich syndrome, due to receive a stem cell transplant.

This clonotype showed up just once. This chain connects TRBV20-1 to TRBJ2-7; unclear D gene. The V and J ends lost 3 bases and 5 bases respectively, with 8 bases between them. Germline-derived CDR1 and CDR2 are DFQATT and SNEGSKA (reference sequence). The CDR3 sequence is 11 residues long. The CDR3 nucleotides read TGCAGTGCTAGGGTGTCCGACGAGCAGTACTTC. Residues: CSARVSDEQYF.

DNA for the CDR3: TGCGCCAGCAGCTTGACGAGCGGGAACTACGAGCAGTACTTC. Translation gives CASSLTSGNYEQYF. The chain is built from TRBV5-1 and TRBJ2-7; 7 bases align to TRBD2. Germline CDR1 reads SGHRS; CDR2 reads YFSETQ. The J segment lost 3 bases and the V segment lost 1 base, leaving 4 bases of the junction unmatched. The CDR3 runs to 14 residues.

Only a few counts were recorded for this clonotype. The chain uses TRBV5-1 and TRBJ2-5, with TRBD2 matching over 8 bases. V trimming: 6 bases; J trimming: 0 bases; junction bases outside the gene matches: 7. This CDR3 has 15 amino acids. CDR1 SGHRS and CDR2 YFSETQ come from the germline V gene. The CDR3 region has the DNA TGCGCCAGCAACCGATTAGCGGGGTACCAAGAGACCCAGTACTTC. This translates into CASNRLAGYQETQYF.

The rearrangement joins TRBV15 to TRBJ1-1; the match to TRBD1 covers 7 bases. J was trimmed by 3 bases and V by 1 base; bases with no gene match: 11. CDR1 is LNHNV, CDR2 YYDKDF, per germline (reference sequence). This CDR3 is built from 17 residues. The DNA for the CDR3 is TGTGCCACCAGCAGAGGGGACAGACCAAGATTGGACACTGAAGCTTTCTTT. Encoded protein: CATSRGDRPRLDTEAFF.

This clonotype has more than one count but fewer than ten. The chain joins TRBV27 to TRBJ2-3; 8 nucleotides line up with TRBD1. Germline CDR1 MNHEY, CDR2 SMNVEV (reference sequence). This CDR3 is built from 14 residues. The V gene end was trimmed by 7 bases and the J gene end by 4 bases; junction bases not matched to a gene: 7. The CDR3 nucleotides read TGTGCCAGCACCCCGGCAGGGGGCGCAGATACGCAGTATTTT. Translating it yields CASTPAGGADTQYF.

The chain's CDR3 is CAISESTSGRATQYF. The CDR3 DNA follows: TGTGCCATCAGTGAGTCGACTAGCGGGAGGGCCACCCAGTACTTC. V is TRBV10-3 and J is TRBJ2-5; 14 bases agree with TRBD2. V was clipped by 0 bases and J by 8 bases; unmatched bases: 2. CDR1 is ENHRY and CDR2 is SYGVKD in the germline V gene. The CDR3 covers 15 residues.

The V gene is TRBV4-1, the J gene TRBJ1-3; 8 bases map to TRBD1. Looked up from germline, CDR1 is MGHRA and CDR2 is YSYEKL. J was trimmed by 0 bases and V by 1 base; bases with no gene match: 2. The CDR3 runs 16 residues. CDR3 bases: TGCGCCAGCAGCCAAGGACAGGGGAGCTCTGGAAACACCATATATTTT. Encoded protein: CASSQGQGSSGNTIYF.

V usage is TRBV6-5 and J usage is TRBJ2-5, with TRBD2 matching over 11 bases. With V trimmed by 4 bases and J by 5 bases, 12 bases remained unmatched. The CDR3 spans 17 residues. The V gene's germline CDR1 is MNHEY and CDR2 SVGAGI. In nucleotides, the CDR3 is TGTGCCAGCAGTTGGAGGGTTAGCGGGAGGGCGAGTGAGACCCAGTACTTC. This translates into CASSWRVSGRASETQYF.

This chain connects TRBV2 to TRBJ1-4, with a weak D call TRBD1 (5 bases). This CDR3 is 13 amino acids long. V was cut by 6 bases and J by 5 bases, with 10 bases left in between. The germline CDR1 and CDR2 sequences are SNHLY and FYNNEI. Here the CDR3 reads CASSPGTNEKLFF. CDR3 nucleotide sequence: TGTGCCAGCAGCCCAGGGACGAATGAAAAACTGTTTTTT. Complete variable domain (other parts from reference TRBV2 and TRBJ1-4): EPEVTQTPSHQVTQMGQEVILRCVPISNHLYFYWYRQILGQKVEFLVSFYNNEISEKSEIFDDQFSVERPDGSNFTLKIRSTKLEDSAMYFCASSPGTNEKLFFGSGTQLSVL.

The chain recombines TRBV10-3 with TRBJ2-1, with 14 bases aligning to TRBD2. Per the germline V gene, CDR1 is ENHRY and CDR2 is SYGVKD. CDR3 length: 20 amino acids. Losses at the gene ends were 6 bases for V and 4 bases for J; bases not matched to a gene: 17. The CDR3 is CAISARLAGGLGTRYNEQFF. The CDR3 nucleotides are TGTGCCATCAGCGCACGACTAGCGGGAGGGCTGGGAACTAGGTACAATGAGCAGTTCTTC.

This clonotype came up a few times. V usage is TRBV12-3 or TRBV12-4 and J usage is TRBJ2-1, with D maybe TRBD2 (5 bases). This CDR3 is 15 amino acids long. Trimming left V 3 bases short and J 10 bases short, with 19 bases between. CDR3 nucleotide sequence: TGTGCCAGCAGTTTGTTGGCGGGTGGGGTTGGGGAGCAGTTCTTC. It codes for CASSLLAGGVGEQFF.

V usage is TRBV21-1 and J usage is TRBJ2-6. TRBV21-1 is designated a pseudogene. This CDR3 has 15 amino acids. This CDR3 is CASSSRHSGANVLTF. The CDR3 coding sequence is TGTGCCAGCAGCAGTCGACACTCTGGGGCCAACGTCCTGACTTTC.

V is TRBV25-1 and J is TRBJ2-1; 8 bases are a match to TRBD1. J lost 6 bases, V lost 4 bases, and 8 bases had no gene match. In germline, CDR1 is MGHDK, CDR2 SYGVNS. The CDR3 runs 15 residues. CDR3 sequence (DNA): TGTGCCAGCAGTGGAGGACAGGGACACCTCAATGAGCAGTTCTTC. It translates to CASSGGQGHLNEQFF.

This chain connects TRBV25-1 to TRBJ2-6; 8 nucleotides match TRBD1. Germline V gene data show CDR1 as MGHDK and CDR2 as SYGVNS. The V gene end was trimmed by 2 bases and the J gene end by 0 bases; junction bases not matched to a gene: 6. The CDR3 has 18 amino acids. As DNA, the CDR3 is TGTGCCAGCAGTGAAACGGGACAGGCGAACTCTGGGGCCAACGTCCTGACTTTC. Encoded protein: CASSETGQANSGANVLTF.

The genes are TRBV27 and TRBJ2-3, with 13 bases fitting TRBD2. Germline CDR1 reads MNHEY; CDR2 reads SMNVEV (reference sequence). J was trimmed by 2 bases and V by 6 bases; bases with no gene match: 2. This CDR3 comprises 15 residues. The CDR3 reads CASRTSGRTTDTQYF. CDR3 nucleotides: TGTGCCAGCAGGACTAGCGGGAGGACCACAGATACGCAGTATTTT.

This chain connects TRBV24-1 to TRBJ2-5; 10 nucleotides agree with TRBD2. V shed 7 bases, J shed 2 bases, and the junction held 6 bases outside the gene matches. The CDR3 runs to 15 residues. Germline loops: CDR1 KGHDR, CDR2 SFDVKD. The CDR3 is CATRPGLADQETQYF. In nucleotides, the CDR3 is TGTGCCACCAGACCTGGACTAGCGGATCAAGAGACCCAGTACTTC.

This clonotype came up a few times. The chain links TRBV5-1 to TRBJ2-5; D may be TRBD1 or TRBD2 (5 bases each). Germline loops: CDR1 SGHRS, CDR2 YFSETQ. Trimming cost V 4 bases and J 5 bases, with 12 bases left between them. This CDR3 has 13 amino acids. This CDR3 is CASSKGPGETQYF. For the CDR3, the DNA is TGCGCCAGCAGCAAGGGACCGGGGGAGACCCAGTACTTC.

The genes are TRBV5-1 and TRBJ2-7; 7 positions match TRBD1. The germline CDR1 and CDR2 sequences are SGHRS and YFSETQ. The CDR3 extends over 14 amino acids. V trimming: 4 bases; J trimming: 7 bases; junction bases outside the gene matches: 11. This chain's CDR3 is CASSPRQGVGEQYF. As DNA, the CDR3 is TGCGCCAGCAGCCCTCGACAGGGCGTCGGGGAGCAGTACTTC.

The chain recombines TRBV4-1 with TRBJ1-5; TRBD1 matches 7 bases. The CDR3 consists of 14 residues. J lost 7 bases, V lost 4 bases, and 7 bases had no gene match. CDR1 MGHRA and CDR2 YSYEKL come from the germline V gene. The CDR3 spells CASSRTGAEQPQHF. In DNA form, the CDR3 reads TGCGCCAGCAGCCGCACAGGGGCAGAGCAGCCCCAGCATTTT.

This clonotype appeared a few times. The rearrangement uses TRBV5-6 and TRBJ1-5, with TRBD1 as a possible D gene (5 bases). The CDR3 loop spans 17 amino acids. V was trimmed by 3 bases and J by 1 base, leaving 17 bases between them. Germline lookup yields CDR1 SGHDT and CDR2 YYEEEE. The CDR3: CASSSYNNRDSNQPQHF. The CDR3 nucleotides read TGTGCCAGCAGCTCATACAATAACCGGGACAGCAATCAGCCCCAGCATTTT.

The V gene is TRBV19, the J gene TRBJ2-5; unclear D gene. The CDR3 spans 14 residues. V gave up 6 bases and J gave up 4 bases, with 15 bases separating them. CDR1 is LNHDA, CDR2 SQIVND, per germline (reference sequence). CDR3 DNA sequence: TGTGCCAGTAGCCTGGGATCGTTAAGAGAGACCCAGTACTTC. Protein: CASSLGSLRETQYF.